The rows below give T cell receptor beta chains drawn from one sample of a study of shared clonotypes between healthy human individuals. Repertoires were generated with immunoSEQ multiplex PCR, while TCRdb's copy carries only in-frame clones and drops some. The data show hundreds of thousands of clones, 90% to 95% seen once. The material sequenced was naive CD8+ T cells sorted from blood. The receptors originated from a woman younger than 45 in good health. The CDR3 runs from the conserved cysteine through the conserved F or W. The D gene is left open where the match is weak. Some rows mark clone size as missing; the rest say once, few, many or name a class of expanded clone.

J gene,D gene,V gene,clone size,CDR3 protein,CDR3 DNA
TRBJ2-1,.,TRBV15,.,CATSQMGYNEQFF,TGTGCCACCAGCCAAATGGGATACAATGAGCAGTTCTTC
TRBJ2-7,.,TRBV19,.,CASRGSYNEQYF,TGTGCCAGTAGAGGCAGCTACAACGAGCAGTACTTC
TRBJ1-5,.,TRBV4-1,.,CASSPRVSGIFGIGQPQHF,TGCGCCAGCAGCCCAAGGGTCTCAGGGATATTTGGGATAGGGCAGCCCCAGCATTTT
TRBJ2-7,.,TRBV28,.,CASSLGQMNSYEQYF,TGTGCCAGCAGTTTAGGGCAGATGAACTCCTACGAGCAGTACTTC
TRBJ2-1,TRBD2,TRBV9,.,CASSVGASGLLGNEQFF,TGTGCCAGCAGCGTAGGGGCTAGCGGCCTCCTGGGGAATGAGCAGTTCTTC
TRBJ2-3,.,TRBV21-1,.,CASSKWPLGGTMYTDTQYF,TGTGCCAGCAGCAAATGGCCTCTCGGAGGTACAATGTACACAGATACGCAGTATTTT
TRBJ1-2,.,TRBV7-9,.,CASSLGLTTDNYGYTF,TGTGCCAGCAGCTTAGGACTGACGACAGATAACTATGGCTACACCTTC
TRBJ2-7,.,TRBV6-1,.,CASSEGWGYEQYF,TGTGCCAGCAGTGAAGGGTGGGGGTACGAGCAGTACTTC
TRBJ2-1,TRBD2,TRBV6-5,once,CASSLTSGGYNEQFF,TGTGCCAGCAGTTTGACTAGCGGGGGTTACAATGAGCAGTTCTTC
TRBJ2-7,.,TRBV5-4,.,CASSILVDEQYF,TGTGCCAGCAGCATCCTAGTGGACGAGCAGTACTTC
TRBJ2-1,.,TRBV27,.,CASGFGYSSYNEQFF,TGTGCCAGCGGATTCGGCTATAGCTCCTACAATGAGCAGTTCTTC
TRBJ1-1,.,TRBV27,.,CASSWGPDRMGTEAFF,TGTGCCAGCAGTTGGGGGCCAGACAGGATGGGTACTGAAGCTTTCTTT
TRBJ1-5,.,TRBV28,once,CASSYARGVLQPQHF,TGTGCCAGCAGTTATGCACGGGGGGTCCTTCAGCCCCAGCATTTT
TRBJ1-2,.,TRBV28,.,CASSLFAGQLRRAPTNYGYTF,TGTGCCAGCAGTTTATTCGCCGGACAGTTACGAAGGGCCCCGACTAACTATGGCTACACCTTC
TRBJ2-7,TRBD2,TRBV19,.,CASSSRLAASSYEQYF,TGTGCCAGTAGTTCGCGACTAGCGGCTAGCTCCTACGAGCAGTACTTC
TRBJ1-1,TRBD1,TRBV15,.,CATSPDRGTGNTEAFF,TGTGCCACCAGCCCGGACCGCGGGACAGGGAACACTGAAGCTTTCTTT
TRBJ2-7,.,TRBV19,.,CASSIDLSRGEQYF,TGTGCCAGTAGTATAGATCTATCGCGAGGTGAGCAGTACTTC
TRBJ2-1,.,TRBV29-1,.,CSVHATGDVDEQFF,TGCAGCGTCCACGCTACAGGCGATGTGGATGAGCAGTTCTTC
TRBJ2-7,TRBD1,TRBV7-9,.,CASSPGQYEQYF,TGTGCCAGCAGTCCGGGACAGTACGAGCAGTACTTC
TRBJ1-1,TRBD1,TRBV4-1,.,CASSPGQGGAEAFF,TGCGCCAGCAGCCCGGGACAGGGGGGCGCTGAAGCTTTCTTT
TRBJ2-1,.,TRBV28,.,CASSFGDTPPGEQFF,TGTGCCAGCAGTTTTGGGGACACCCCGCCTGGTGAGCAGTTCTTC
TRBJ2-7,.,TRBV13,once,CASSPSGDQNPYEQYF,TGTGCCAGCAGCCCCTCCGGGGACCAAAACCCCTACGAGCAGTACTTC
TRBJ2-5,TRBD2,TRBV5-4,.,CASSETGRGEETQYF,TGTGCCAGCAGCGAAACAGGTCGGGGGGAAGAGACCCAGTACTTC
TRBJ2-5,.,TRBV4-1,once,CASSQESAGAEQETQYF,TGCGCCAGCAGCCAAGAGTCCGCAGGGGCCGAACAAGAGACCCAGTACTTC
TRBJ2-7,.,TRBV2,.,CASSNFDSTYEQYF,TGTGCCAGCTCAAACTTTGACAGTACCTACGAGCAGTACTTC
TRBJ2-7,.,TRBV5-4,.,CASSWDTSPEQYF,TGTGCCAGCAGCTGGGACACCTCGCCCGAGCAGTACTTC
TRBJ1-5,.,TRBV19,.,CASSTMWGTDQPQHF,TGTGCCAGTAGTACTATGTGGGGGACCGATCAGCCCCAGCATTTT